What follows are 8 T cell receptor beta chains derived from one specimen sequenced in a study of PD-L1 blockade in urothelial cancer. Sequencing was performed with immunoSEQ multiplex PCR; in TCRdb, only in-frame clones are kept and a portion is missing. The sample lists almost 90,000 clones; 84% were seen once. Time point denoted: pretreatment peripheral blood. Sequences were derived from PBMCs, sampled around atezolizumab (anti-PD-L1) treatment. Receptors were obtained from a man in his 60s with urothelial cancer.

The V call is TRBV7-9, the J call TRBJ2-3; 8 bases are shared with TRBD1. CDR1 is SEHNR, CDR2 FQNEAQ, per germline (reference sequence). The CDR3 is 14 residues long. J gave up 8 bases and V 4 bases, and 8 bases lay outside the gene matches. The CDR3 sequence is CASSSGQGFTTQYF. The CDR3 nucleotides are TGTGCCAGCAGCTCAGGACAGGGCTTCACTACGCAGTATTTT.

The V and J genes are TRBV11-3 and TRBJ2-1; 10 nucleotides line up with TRBD2. The CDR3 is 15 residues long. The germline gives CDR1 SGHNT, CDR2 YENEEA. J gave up 3 bases and V 5 bases, and 4 bases lay outside the gene matches. The CDR3 DNA reads TGTGCCAGCAGCCCCATAGCGGGAGGCTACAATGAGCAGTTCTTC. Translation gives CASSPIAGGYNEQFF.

In its sample, this clone was seen once. The CDR3 is CASSLGRGTNHQETQYF. The CDR3 DNA follows: TGTGCCAGCAGCTTAGGTAGGGGGACAAACCACCAAGAGACCCAGTACTTC. The V gene is TRBV7-2, the J gene TRBJ2-5; D might be TRBD1 (6 bases). There are 17 residues in the CDR3. Germline V gene data show CDR1 as SGHTA and CDR2 as FQGNSA. The ends were cut back, 1 base at V and 0 bases at J, with 15 bases in the middle.

The chain is built from TRBV28 and TRBJ1-4; the match to TRBD1 covers 11 bases. CDR1 is MDHEN, CDR2 SYDVKM, per germline. The CDR3 consists of 15 residues. V lost 3 bases, J lost 12 bases, and 9 bases stayed unmatched. In DNA, the CDR3 is TGTGCCAGCAGTTTGGACAGGGGGCGCGGGGGGCAACTGTTTTTT. Protein: CASSLDRGRGGQLFF. The variable domain in full, with the rest retrieved from reference TRBV28 and TRBJ1-4, is DVKVTQSSRYLVKRTGEKVFLECVQDMDHENMFWYRQDPGLGLRLIYFSYDVKMKEKGDIPEGYSVSREKKERFSLILESASTNQTSMYLCASSLDRGRGGQLFFGSGTQLSVL.

This sequence joins TRBV16 and TRBJ1-1; 9 bases are shared with TRBD1. The V and J ends lost 0 bases and 1 base, in that order; junction bases with no gene match: 3. The CDR3 contains 16 residues. CDR1 KGHSY and CDR2 FQNENV come from the germline V gene. The CDR3 protein is CASSQSGQGTNTEAFF. The CDR3 DNA is TGTGCCAGCAGCCAATCGGGACAGGGTACGAACACTGAAGCTTTCTTT. Using reference TRBV16 and TRBJ1-1 for the parts outside the CDR3, the full variable domain is GEEVAQTPKHLVRGEGQKAKLYCAPIKGHSYVFWYQQVLKNEFKFLISFQNENVFDETGMPKERFSAKCLPNSPCSLEIQATKLEDSAVYFCASSQSGQGTNTEAFFGQGTRLTVV.

In this sample, this clone turned up once. The chain couples TRBV6-5 to TRBJ1-2; 7 bases align to TRBD1. The CDR3 spans 15 residues. Germline trimming cut 5 bases from V and 6 bases from J; bases unmatched to any gene: 12. Germline V gives CDR1 MNHEY, CDR2 SVGAGI. The CDR3 DNA reads TGTGCCAGCAGTCTGACGGGACAGACACCTAATGGCTACACCTTC. Its translation: CASSLTGQTPNGYTF.

The CDR3 loop reads CASSVGVDRGSYNEQFF. CDR3 coding DNA: TGTGCCAGCAGCGTAGGGGTGGACAGGGGTTCCTACAATGAGCAGTTCTTC. The rearrangement links TRBV9 to TRBJ2-1; 9 positions agree with TRBD1. The CDR3 has 17 residues. Germline trimming cut 0 bases from V and 1 base from J; bases unmatched to any gene: 5. Germline V gene lookup returns CDR1 SGDLS and CDR2 YYNGEE. The full variable domain, with the rest looked up from reference TRBV9 and TRBJ2-1, is DSGVTQTPKHLITATGQRVTLRCSPRSGDLSVYWYQQSLDQGLQFLIQYYNGEERAKGNILERFSAQQFPDLHSELNLSSLELGDSALYFCASSVGVDRGSYNEQFFGPGTRLTVL.

This chain joins TRBV7-8 and TRBJ2-2, with D possibly TRBD2 on 5 matching bases. This CDR3 has 16 residues. The germline V gene has CDR1 SGHVS and CDR2 FQNEAQ. Trimming took 5 bases from V and 0 from J, leaving 13 bases between them. The CDR3 here is CASSPRRGPNTGELFF. The DNA of the CDR3 is TGTGCCAGCAGCCCGAGACGGGGTCCGAACACCGGGGAGCTGTTTTTT.